The TCR beta chain under discussion was sequenced for a study of beta chain features in type 1 diabetes. Overall study findings and caveats: PCR might show a preference for shorter templates, equally across patients and controls. The similarity of naive, central memory and Treg TCRB repertoires appeared greater among patients than among healthy donors.

CDR1 and CDR2 from the germline V gene are SNHLY and FYNNEI. The CDR3 has 12 residues. The V end was cut by 4 bases, the J end by 4 bases, with 7 bases between. Expressed TCRB transcripts were sequenced, since all the RNA that had been isolated was reverse transcribed. The table came from immunoSEQ multiplex PCR; TCRdb's copy has only in-frame clones and leaves some out. The data hold tens of thousands of clones, with around a third observed a single time. For this clone: As yet, its antigen is unknown.

Sequencing was done on a sample of stem cell memory CD4+ T cells from blood. The chain is built from TRBV2 and TRBJ2-5; D is undetermined. This TCR came from a woman in her late teens or twenties in good health. The CDR3 is CASSVLLETQYF. The CDR3 DNA is TGTGCCAGCAGTGTACTTCTAGAGACCCAGTACTTC.